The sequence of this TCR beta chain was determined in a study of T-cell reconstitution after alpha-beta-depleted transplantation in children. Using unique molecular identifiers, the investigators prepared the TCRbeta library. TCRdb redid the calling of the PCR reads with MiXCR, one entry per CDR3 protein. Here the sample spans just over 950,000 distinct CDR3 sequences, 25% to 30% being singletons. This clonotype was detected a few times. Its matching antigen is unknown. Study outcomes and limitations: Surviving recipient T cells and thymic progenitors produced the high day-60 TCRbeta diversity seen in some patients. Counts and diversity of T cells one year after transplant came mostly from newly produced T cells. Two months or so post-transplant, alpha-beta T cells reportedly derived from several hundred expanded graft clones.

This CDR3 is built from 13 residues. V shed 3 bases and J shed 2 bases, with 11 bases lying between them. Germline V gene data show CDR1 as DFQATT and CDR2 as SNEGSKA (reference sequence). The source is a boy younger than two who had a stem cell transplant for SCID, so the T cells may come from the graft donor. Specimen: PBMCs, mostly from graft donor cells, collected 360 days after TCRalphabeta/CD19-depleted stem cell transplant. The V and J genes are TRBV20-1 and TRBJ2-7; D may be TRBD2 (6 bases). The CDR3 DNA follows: TGCAGTGCTAGGGGCGGGGCTCCCTACGAGCAGTACTTC. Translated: CSARGGAPYEQYF.